The TCR beta chain described here comes from a study of cytomegalovirus exposure and HLA in healthy donors. The CDR3 spans 12 residues. Trimming took 6 bases from V and 5 from J, leaving 10 bases between them. Germline V lookup: CDR1 SNHLY, CDR2 FYNNEI. The PCR ran on 60 Vbeta and 13 Jbeta primers. The table came from immunoSEQ multiplex PCR; TCRdb's copy has only in-frame clones and leaves some out. The sample lists 95,000 to 150,000 clones, 15% occurring once. This clone has a handful of counts. The sequence was obtained from a woman under 30 in good health and CMV-seronegative. The sequenced sample consisted of PBMCs. This chain connects TRBV2 to TRBJ1-1; D might be TRBD1 (5 bases). The CDR3 region has the DNA TGTGCCAGCAGCGTAGGGGTGACTGAAGCTTTCTTT. This translates into CASSVGVTEAFF.